A single sample gave rise to the 10 T cell receptor beta chains below, sequenced in a study of TIL therapy for anti-PD-1-resistant metastatic lung cancer. Sample time point: pre-treatment sample, taken before nivolumab and TIL therapy. The immunoSEQ assay was v3. TCRdb keeps only in-frame clones here, not all; method: immunoSEQ multiplex PCR. The table includes more than 45,000 clones, roughly 80% detected once. This material consisted of blood, taken at baseline. These receptors were taken from a person between 30 and 79 years old with non-small cell lung cancer.

V is TRBV7-9 and J is TRBJ1-1; 10 nucleotides match TRBD1. This CDR3 is built from 14 residues. Unmatched junction bases numbered 3, after V lost 5 bases and J lost 3 bases. Germline values: CDR1 SEHNR, CDR2 FQNEAQ (reference sequence). The CDR3 nucleotides read TGTGCCAGCAGCCCGGGGACAGGGGACACTGAAGCTTTCTTT. Translating it yields CASSPGTGDTEAFF.

A single count supports this clone. The J gene is TRBJ2-3, the V gene TRBV7-3; D remains ambiguous. Trimming removed 2 bases from V and 4 bases from J, with 4 bases in between. Germline assignment: CDR1 SGHTA and CDR2 FQGTGA. The CDR3 runs 12 residues. This chain's CDR3 is CASSLSADTQYF. The CDR3 DNA sequence: TGTGCCAGCAGCTTATCCGCAGATACGCAGTATTTT.

This chain joins TRBV10-3 and TRBJ2-1, with unresolved D. The CDR3 spans 12 residues. Trimming took 4 bases from V and 4 from J, leaving 5 bases between them. The germline CDR1 and CDR2 sequences are ENHRY and SYGVKD. CDR3 protein: CAISVGYNEQFF. The DNA of the CDR3 is TGTGCCATCAGTGTGGGGTACAATGAGCAGTTCTTC.

The rearrangement joins TRBV7-9 to TRBJ2-2, with D tentatively TRBD2 (5 bases). The CDR3 sequence is 18 residues long. Germline V gene lookup returns CDR1 SEHNR and CDR2 FQNEAQ (reference sequence). The V end lost 7 bases, the J end lost 5 bases, and 26 bases lay between the germline ends. This CDR3 reads CASIAPRFGRRVTGELFF. The CDR3, as DNA: TGTGCCAGCATCGCTCCCCGGTTTGGGAGACGGGTTACCGGGGAGCTGTTTTTT.

About this clone itself: An end of the junction differs from the germline gene, which may be a read error. The genes are TRBV14 and TRBJ2-1; 8 bases agree with TRBD1. The CDR3 runs to 15 residues. In germline, CDR1 is SGHDN, CDR2 FVKESK. As DNA, the CDR3 is TGTGCCAGCAGCCAAGGGACAGGGTTTTACAATGGGCAGTTCTTC. Its translation is CASSQGTGFYNGQFF. Filled out from reference TRBV14 and TRBJ2-1, the complete variable domain reads EAGVTQFPSHSVIEKGQTVTLRCDPISGHDNLYWYRRVMGKEIKFLLHFVKESKQDESGMPNNRFLAERTGGTYSTLKVQPAELEDSGVYFCASSQGTGFYNGQFFGPGTRLTVL.

This clone was recorded only once. The chain employs TRBV27 and TRBJ2-2; D unclear. The germline V gene encodes CDR1 MNHEY and CDR2 SMNVEV (reference sequence). CDR3 length: 13 amino acids. CDR3 region: CARPREGVGELFF. In DNA form, the CDR3 reads TGTGCACGACCGCGCGAAGGAGTTGGGGAGCTGTTTTTT.

The CDR3: CASSDTGRYQPQHF. The CDR3 DNA reads as TGTGCCAGCAGTGATACAGGGAGGTATCAGCCCCAGCATTTT. The chain carries TRBV6-1 and TRBJ1-5, with D perhaps matching TRBD1 (6 bases). The V gene's germline CDR1 is MNHNS and CDR2 SASEGT. CDR3 length: 14 residues. Trimming took 3 bases from V and 5 from J, leaving 11 bases between them.

The chain recombines TRBV9 with TRBJ2-1, with TRBD1 as a possible D gene (5 bases). The V end was cut by 4 bases, the J end by 0 bases, with 11 bases between. Per germline, CDR1 SGDLS and CDR2 YYNGEE. CDR3 length: 15 amino acids. The CDR3 protein is CASSPPGPSYNEQFF. CDR3 nucleotides: TGTGCCAGCAGCCCCCCAGGGCCCTCCTACAATGAGCAGTTCTTC.

The chain uses TRBV28 and TRBJ2-3; TRBD2 matches at 12 bases. Germline CDR1 MDHEN, CDR2 SYDVKM. The CDR3 contains 17 residues. Germline trimming cut 1 base from V and 3 bases from J; bases unmatched to any gene: 5. The CDR3 DNA reads as TGTGCCAGCAGTTTATTCGCTAGCGGGGGGGAAACAGATACGCAGTATTTT. This encodes CASSLFASGGETDTQYF. Supplemented by reference TRBV28 and TRBJ2-3, the full variable domain reads DVKVTQSSRYLVKRTGEKVFLECVQDMDHENMFWYRQDPGLGLRLIYFSYDVKMKEKGDIPEGYSVSREKKERFSLILESASTNQTSMYLCASSLFASGGETDTQYFGPGTRLTVL.

The chain combines TRBV4-2 with TRBJ2-5; TRBD2 might be the D (5 bases). The V gene's germline CDR1 is LGHNA and CDR2 YNFKEQ. CDR3 length: 16 amino acids. The ends were cut back, 3 bases at V and 4 bases at J, with 18 bases in the middle. Here the CDR3 reads CASSQPLAGRVETQYF. In DNA form, the CDR3 reads TGTGCCAGCAGCCAGCCCCTTGCGGGCAGAGTAGAGACCCAGTACTTC.